This TCR beta chain was found in a study of shared clonotypes between healthy human individuals. The assay was immunoSEQ multiplex PCR, and TCRdb's table has in-frame clones only and misses some. There are about 2.4 million clones in the sample; 93% occur only once, and approximately 0.35% lies in the top ten. Adults of Caucasian background living in Nashville, Tennessee made up all donors. The source of this sequence is a man between 18 and 35 years old in good health. Some clones in this sample may be carry-over from other donors' samples. Source material: naive CD4+ T cells from PBMCs. Subset denoted: CD45RA+ positively selected.

CDR3 bases: TGCGCCAGCAGCCAAGTGGGGCTAGCAGGCCAAGAGACCCAGTACTTC. Amino acid sequence: CASSQVGLAGQETQYF. J is TRBJ2-5 and V is TRBV4-1; D may match TRBD1 or TRBD2 (5 bases each). The CDR3 has 16 amino acids. CDR1 is MGHRA and CDR2 is YSYEKL in the germline V gene. V lost 1 base and J lost 1, with 13 bases in between.